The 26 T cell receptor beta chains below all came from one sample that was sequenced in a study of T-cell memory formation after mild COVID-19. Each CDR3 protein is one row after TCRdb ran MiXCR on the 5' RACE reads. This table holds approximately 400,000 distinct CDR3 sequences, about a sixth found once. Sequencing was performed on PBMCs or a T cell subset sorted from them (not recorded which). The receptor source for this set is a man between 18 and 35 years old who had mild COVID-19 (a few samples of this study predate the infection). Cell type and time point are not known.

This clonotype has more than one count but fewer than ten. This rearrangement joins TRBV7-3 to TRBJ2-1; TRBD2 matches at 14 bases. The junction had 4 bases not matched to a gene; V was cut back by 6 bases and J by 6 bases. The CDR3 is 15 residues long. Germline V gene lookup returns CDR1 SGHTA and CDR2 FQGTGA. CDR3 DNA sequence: TGTGCCAGCAGGAGGACTAGCGGGGGGTCCAATGAGCAGTTCTTC. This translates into CASRRTSGGSNEQFF.

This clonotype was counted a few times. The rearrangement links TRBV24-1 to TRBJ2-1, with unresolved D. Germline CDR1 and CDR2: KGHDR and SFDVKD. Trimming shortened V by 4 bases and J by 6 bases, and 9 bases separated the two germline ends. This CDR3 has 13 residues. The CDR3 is CATSDPDINEQFF. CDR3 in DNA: TGTGCCACCAGTGACCCCGACATCAATGAGCAGTTCTTC.

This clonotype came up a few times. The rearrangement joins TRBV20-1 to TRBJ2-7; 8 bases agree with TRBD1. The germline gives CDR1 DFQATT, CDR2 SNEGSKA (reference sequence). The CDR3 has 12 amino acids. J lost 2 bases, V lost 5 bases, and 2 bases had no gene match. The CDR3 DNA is TGCAGTGCTTTGGGACAGGCCTACGAGCAGTACGTC. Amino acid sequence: CSALGQAYEQYV.

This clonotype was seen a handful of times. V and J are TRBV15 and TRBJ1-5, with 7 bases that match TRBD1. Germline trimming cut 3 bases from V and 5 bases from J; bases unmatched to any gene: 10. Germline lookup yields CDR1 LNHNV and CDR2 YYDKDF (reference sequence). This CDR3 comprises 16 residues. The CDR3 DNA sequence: TGTGCCACCAGCAGCGGGAGACGGACAGGACATCAGCCCCAGCATTTT. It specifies CATSSGRRTGHQPQHF.

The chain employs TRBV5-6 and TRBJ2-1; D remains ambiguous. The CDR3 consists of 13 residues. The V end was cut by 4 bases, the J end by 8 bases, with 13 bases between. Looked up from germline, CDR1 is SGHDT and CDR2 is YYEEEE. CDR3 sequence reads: CASSQYAEDEQFF. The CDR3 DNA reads TGTGCCAGCAGCCAGTACGCAGAGGATGAGCAGTTCTTC.

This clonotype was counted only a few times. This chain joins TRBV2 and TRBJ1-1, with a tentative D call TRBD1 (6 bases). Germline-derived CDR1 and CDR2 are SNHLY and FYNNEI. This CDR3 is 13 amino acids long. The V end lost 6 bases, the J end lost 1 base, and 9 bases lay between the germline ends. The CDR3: CASRTTGNTEAFF. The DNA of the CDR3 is TGTGCCAGCAGGACGACAGGGAACACTGAAGCTTTCTTT.

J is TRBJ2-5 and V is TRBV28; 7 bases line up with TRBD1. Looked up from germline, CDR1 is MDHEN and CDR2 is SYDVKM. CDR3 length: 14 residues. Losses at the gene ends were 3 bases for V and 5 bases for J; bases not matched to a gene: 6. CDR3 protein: CASSFAGGLETQYF. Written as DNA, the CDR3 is TGTGCCAGCAGTTTCGCAGGGGGTTTGGAGACCCAGTACTTC.

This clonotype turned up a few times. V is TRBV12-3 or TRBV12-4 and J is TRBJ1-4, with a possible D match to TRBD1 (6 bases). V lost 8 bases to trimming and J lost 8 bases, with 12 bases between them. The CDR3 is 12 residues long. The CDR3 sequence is CASAGAREKLFF. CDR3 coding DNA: TGTGCCAGCGCAGGGGCTCGGGAAAAACTGTTTTTT.

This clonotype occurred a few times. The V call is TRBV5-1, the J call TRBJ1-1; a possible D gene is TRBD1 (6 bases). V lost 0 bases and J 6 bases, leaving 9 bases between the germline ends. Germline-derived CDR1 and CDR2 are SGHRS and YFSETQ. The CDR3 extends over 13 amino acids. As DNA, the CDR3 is TGCGCCAGCAGCTTGGACAGGGCAGCTGAAGCTTTCTTT. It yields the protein CASSLDRAAEAFF.

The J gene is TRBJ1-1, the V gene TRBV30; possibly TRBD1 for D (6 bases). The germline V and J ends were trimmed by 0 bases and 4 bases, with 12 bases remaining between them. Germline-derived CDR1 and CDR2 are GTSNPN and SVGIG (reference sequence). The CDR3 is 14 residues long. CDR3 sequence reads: CAWSVQGTGTEAFF. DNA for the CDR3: TGTGCCTGGAGTGTACAGGGAACAGGCACTGAAGCTTTCTTT.

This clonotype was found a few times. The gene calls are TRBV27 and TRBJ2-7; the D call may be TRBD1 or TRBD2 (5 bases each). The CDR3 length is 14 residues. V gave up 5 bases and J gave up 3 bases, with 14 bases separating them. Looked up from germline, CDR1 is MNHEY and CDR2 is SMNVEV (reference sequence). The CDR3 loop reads CASSIGGFRYEQYF. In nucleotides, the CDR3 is TGTGCCAGCAGTATTGGGGGTTTTCGCTACGAGCAGTACTTC.

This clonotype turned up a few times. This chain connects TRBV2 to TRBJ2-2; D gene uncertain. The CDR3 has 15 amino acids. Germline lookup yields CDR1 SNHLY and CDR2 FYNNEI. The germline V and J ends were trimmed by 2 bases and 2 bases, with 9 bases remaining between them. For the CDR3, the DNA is TGTGCCAGCAGTGAATGGGCCAGAAACACCGGGGAGCTGTTTTTT. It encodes CASSEWARNTGELFF.

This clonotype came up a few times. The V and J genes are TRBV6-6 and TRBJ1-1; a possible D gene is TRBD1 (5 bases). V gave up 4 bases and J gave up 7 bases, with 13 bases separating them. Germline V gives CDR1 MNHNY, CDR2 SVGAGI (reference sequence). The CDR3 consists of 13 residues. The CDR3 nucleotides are TGTGCCAGCAGTTCCCGGGACGAGCTTGAAGCTTTCTTT. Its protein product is CASSSRDELEAFF.

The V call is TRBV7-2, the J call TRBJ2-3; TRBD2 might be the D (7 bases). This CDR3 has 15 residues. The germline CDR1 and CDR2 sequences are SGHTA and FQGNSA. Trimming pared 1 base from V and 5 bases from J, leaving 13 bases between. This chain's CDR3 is CASSLEGGRGDTQYF. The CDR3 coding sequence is TGTGCCAGCAGCTTAGAGGGGGGGAGAGGAGATACGCAGTATTTT.

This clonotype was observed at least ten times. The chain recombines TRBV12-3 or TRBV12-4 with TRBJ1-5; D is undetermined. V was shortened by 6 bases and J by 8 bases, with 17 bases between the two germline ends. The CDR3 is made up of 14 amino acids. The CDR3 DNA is TGTGCCAGCAGATCCCTCGGAAGCGTTGAGCCCCAGCATTTT. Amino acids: CASRSLGSVEPQHF.

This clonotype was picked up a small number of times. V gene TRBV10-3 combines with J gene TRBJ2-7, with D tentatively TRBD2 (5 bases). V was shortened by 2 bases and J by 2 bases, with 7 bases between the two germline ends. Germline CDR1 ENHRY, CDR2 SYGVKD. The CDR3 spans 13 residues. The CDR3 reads CAISEEGPYEQYV. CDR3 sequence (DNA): TGTGCCATCAGTGAGGAGGGCCCCTACGAGCAGTACGTC.

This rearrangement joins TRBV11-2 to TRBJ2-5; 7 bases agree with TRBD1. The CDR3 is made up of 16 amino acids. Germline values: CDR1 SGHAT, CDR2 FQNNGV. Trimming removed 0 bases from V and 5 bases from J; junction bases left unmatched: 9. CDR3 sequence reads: CASSLEGGQSWETQYF. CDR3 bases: TGTGCCAGCAGCTTAGAAGGGGGACAGTCGTGGGAGACCCAGTACTTC.

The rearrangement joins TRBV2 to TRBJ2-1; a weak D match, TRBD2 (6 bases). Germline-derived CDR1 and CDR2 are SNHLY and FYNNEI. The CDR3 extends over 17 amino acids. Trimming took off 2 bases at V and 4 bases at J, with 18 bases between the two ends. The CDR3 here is CASSEMGGSGLYNEQFF. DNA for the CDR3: TGTGCCAGCAGTGAAATGGGAGGTTCCGGACTTTACAATGAGCAGTTCTTC.

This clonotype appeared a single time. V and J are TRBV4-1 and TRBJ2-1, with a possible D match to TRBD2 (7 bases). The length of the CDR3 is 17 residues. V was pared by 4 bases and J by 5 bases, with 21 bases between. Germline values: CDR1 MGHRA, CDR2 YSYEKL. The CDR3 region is CASSRYVSRGADNEQFF. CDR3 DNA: TGCGCCAGCAGCCGATACGTTAGTCGGGGGGCAGACAATGAGCAGTTCTTC.

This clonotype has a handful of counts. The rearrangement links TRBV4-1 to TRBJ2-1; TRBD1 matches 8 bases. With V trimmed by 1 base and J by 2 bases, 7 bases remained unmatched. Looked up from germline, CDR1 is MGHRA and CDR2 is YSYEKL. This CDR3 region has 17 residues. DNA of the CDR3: TGCGCCAGCAGCCAAGCCGCAGGGGGCGTCCCCTACAATGAGCAGTTCTTC. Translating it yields CASSQAAGGVPYNEQFF.

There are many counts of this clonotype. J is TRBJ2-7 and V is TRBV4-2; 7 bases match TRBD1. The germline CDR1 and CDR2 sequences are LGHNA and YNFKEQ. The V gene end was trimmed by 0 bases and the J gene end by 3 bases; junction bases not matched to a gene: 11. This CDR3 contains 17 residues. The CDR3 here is CASSQEGDSPIYYEQYF. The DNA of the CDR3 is TGTGCCAGCAGCCAAGAGGGGGACAGTCCCATTTACTACGAGCAGTACTTC.

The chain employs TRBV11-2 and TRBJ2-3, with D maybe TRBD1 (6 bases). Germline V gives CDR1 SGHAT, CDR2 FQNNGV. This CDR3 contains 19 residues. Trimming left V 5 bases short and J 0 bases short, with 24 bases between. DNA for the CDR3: TGTGCCAGCAGCCCCCCCCGGGACAAGCCCCTTAGTAGCACAGATACGCAGTATTTT. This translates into CASSPPRDKPLSSTDTQYF.

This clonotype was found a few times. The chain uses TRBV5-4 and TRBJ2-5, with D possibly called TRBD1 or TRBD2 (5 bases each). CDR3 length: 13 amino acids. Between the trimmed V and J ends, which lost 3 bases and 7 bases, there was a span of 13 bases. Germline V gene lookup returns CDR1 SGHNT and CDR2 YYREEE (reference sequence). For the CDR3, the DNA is TGTGCCAGCAGCTCTTGGGGGAGTGCGACCCAGTACTTC. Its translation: CASSSWGSATQYF. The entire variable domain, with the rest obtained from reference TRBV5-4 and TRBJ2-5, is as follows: ETGVTQSPTHLIKTRGQQVTLRCSSQSGHNTVSWYQQALGQGPQFIFQYYREEENGRGNFPPRFSGLQFPNYSSELNVNALELDDSALYLCASSSWGSATQYFGPGTRLLVL.

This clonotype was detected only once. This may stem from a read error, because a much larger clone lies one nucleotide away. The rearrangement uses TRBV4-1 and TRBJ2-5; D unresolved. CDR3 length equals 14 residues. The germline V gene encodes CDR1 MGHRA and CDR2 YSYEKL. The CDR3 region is CASIQGNFQETQYF. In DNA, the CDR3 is TGCGCCAGCATCCAAGGGAACTTCCAAGAGACCCAGTACTTC.

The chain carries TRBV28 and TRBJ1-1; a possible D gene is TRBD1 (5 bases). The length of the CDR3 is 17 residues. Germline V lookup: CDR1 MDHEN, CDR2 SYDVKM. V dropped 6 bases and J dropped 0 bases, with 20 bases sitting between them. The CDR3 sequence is CASSPAGGWTMNTEAFF. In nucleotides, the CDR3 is TGTGCCAGCAGCCCCGCGGGGGGGTGGACCATGAACACTGAAGCTTTCTTT.

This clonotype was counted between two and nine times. The CDR3 DNA reads TGTGCCAGCAGTCCAATGACGACAGGGGGCGGTCAGCCCCAGCATTTT. This translates into CASSPMTTGGGQPQHF. The chain combines TRBV27 with TRBJ1-5; 10 bases line up with TRBD1. CDR1 MNHEY and CDR2 SMNVEV come from the germline V gene (reference sequence). Unmatched junction bases numbered 10, after V lost 5 bases and J lost 6 bases. The CDR3 covers 16 residues.